Listed below are T cell receptor beta chains from one sample, sequenced in a study of response to subunit inactivated influenza vaccine. TCRdb analysed the RT-PCR reads with MiXCR anew, one entry per CDR3 protein. Here the sample spans 500,000 to 600,000 distinct CDR3 sequences, about 11% being singletons. Another study also made use of these data, one on T cells expressing NK-cell markers.

Sequences were derived from PBMCs from blood, sampled on the day of vaccination. These receptors were taken from a man aged 50-59 years who received an inactivated influenza vaccine. Each CDR3 is given with its conserved first and last residue. D genes are given only for firm matches. Size tells how often a clone was seen (once, few, many) or the class of an expanded clone, and some rows leave it out.

TRBJ2-1	TRBD2	14	TRBV29-1	.	CSARGSGSYNEQFF	TGCAGCGCTCGAGGTAGCGGGAGCTACAATGAGCAGTTCTTC
TRBJ2-2	.	17	TRBV24-1	few	CATSDFFGGRGTGELFF	TGTGCCACCAGTGATTTCTTCGGGGGCCGGGGCACCGGGGAGCTGTTTTTT
TRBJ1-1	.	13	TRBV3-1	.	CASRPMGGTEAFF	TGTGCCAGCAGGCCCATGGGGGGCACTGAAGCTTTCTTT
TRBJ2-2	TRBD2	21	TRBV12-3/TRBV12-4	few	CASSLKRLAGGLNRNTGELFF	TGTGCCAGCAGTTTGAAACGACTAGCGGGAGGGCTAAATCGAAACACCGGGGAGCTGTTTTTT
TRBJ1-1	.	14	TRBV4-2	few	CASSQRQRNTEAFF	TGTGCCAGCAGCCAACGACAGAGGAACACTGAAGCTTTCTTT
TRBJ2-5	TRBD2	18	TRBV6-5	few	CASSYSMLSGEIQETQYF	TGTGCCAGCAGTTACTCGATGTTAAGCGGGGAAATCCAAGAGACCCAGTACTTC
TRBJ2-7	TRBD2	11	TRBV29-1	few	CSRGGRGEQYF	TGCAGCCGGGGGGGCAGGGGCGAGCAGTACTTC
TRBJ2-1	TRBD2	13	TRBV25-1	many	CASTSGGYNEQFF	TGTGCCAGTACTAGCGGGGGTTACAATGAGCAGTTCTTC
TRBJ2-1	.	12	TRBV3-1	few	CASSQEGRVGFF	TGTGCCAGCAGCCAAGAGGGCAGGGTAGGGTTCTTC
TRBJ2-1	.	14	TRBV7-2	many	CASSLAKLVNEQFF	TGTGCCAGCAGCTTAGCGAAACTCGTCAATGAGCAGTTCTTC
TRBJ2-7	TRBD2	12	TRBV3-1	many	CASSLAGNNQYF	TGTGCCAGCAGTCTAGCGGGAAATAATCAGTACTTC
TRBJ1-5	.	14	TRBV27	.	CASSSDLSNQPQHF	TGTGCCAGCAGTTCCGATCTTAGCAATCAGCCCCAGCATTTT
TRBJ2-1	.	12	TRBV7-2	few	CASSLVLAEQFF	TGTGCCAGCAGCTTAGTGCTAGCTGAGCAGTTCTTC
TRBJ2-1	.	11	TRBV30	.	CAWGEANEQFF	TGTGCCTGGGGAGAGGCCAATGAGCAGTTCTTC
TRBJ1-1	TRBD1	14	TRBV12-3/TRBV12-4	few	CASSVRTGRTEAFF	TGTGCCAGCAGTGTCCGGACAGGGAGAACTGAAGCTTTCTTT
TRBJ1-4	.	16	TRBV15	.	CATSRDRGTAREKLFF	TGTGCCACCAGCAGAGATCGGGGGACCGCCCGTGAAAAACTGTTTTTT
TRBJ2-5	TRBD1	16	TRBV18	few	CASSPFGEGGAETQYF	TGTGCCAGCTCACCCTTCGGGGAAGGGGGCGCAGAGACCCAGTACTTC
TRBJ2-5	.	17	TRBV12-3/TRBV12-4	.	CASSLGGARGGLETQYF	TGTGCCAGCAGTTTGGGGGGAGCCAGGGGAGGACTGGAGACCCAGTACTTC
TRBJ2-1	.	14	TRBV20-1	few	CSALESGVYNEQFF	TGCAGTGCCCTCGAGTCGGGAGTATACAATGAGCAGTTCTTC
TRBJ2-2	.	15	TRBV12-3/TRBV12-4	.	CASSIRGWNTGELFF	TGTGCCAGCAGCATACGGGGGTGGAACACCGGGGAGCTGTTTTTT
TRBJ1-2	.	11	TRBV12-3/TRBV12-4	many	CASSATWGYTF	TGTGCCAGCAGTGCCACTTGGGGCTACACCTTC
TRBJ2-3	.	14	TRBV4-2	.	CASSQEGNTDTQYF	TGTGCCAGCAGCCAAGAGGGGAACACAGATACGCAGTATTTT
TRBJ2-1	.	14	TRBV7-2	.	CASSLGFFGNEQFF	TGTGCCAGCAGCTTGGGGTTTTTTGGCAATGAGCAGTTCTTC
TRBJ1-4	TRBD1	13	TRBV20-1	.	CSAQDRGNEKLFF	TGCAGTGCACAGGACAGGGGAAATGAAAAACTGTTTTTT
TRBJ2-1	TRBD2	15	TRBV28	few	CASSLLSGRASIFSF	TGTGCCAGCAGTTTGTTAAGCGGGAGGGCCTCGATCTTTTCCTTC
TRBJ1-1	.	12	TRBV28	few	CASSIRATEAFF	TGTGCCAGCAGCATTCGCGCTACTGAAGCTTTCTTT
TRBJ1-2	TRBD1	15	TRBV5-1	many	CASSFGQGDNYGYTF	TGCGCCAGCAGCTTCGGACAGGGCGATAACTATGGCTACACCTTC
TRBJ2-2	.	17	TRBV15	few	CATSRDAQGLNTGELFF	TGTGCCACCAGCAGAGATGCGCAGGGGCTGAACACCGGGGAGCTGTTTTTT
TRBJ2-3	.	14	TRBV24-1	few	CATSESAGPLTQYF	TGTGCCACCAGTGAATCGGCAGGGCCGTTGACGCAGTATTTT
TRBJ2-1	TRBD2	15	TRBV4-1	.	CASRPTSGSLYEQFF	TGCGCCAGCAGACCAACTAGCGGGAGTCTCTATGAGCAGTTCTTC
TRBJ1-5	.	15	TRBV7-9	many	CASSLAQGGNQPQHF	TGTGCCAGCAGCTTAGCCCAAGGAGGAAATCAGCCCCAGCATTTT
TRBJ1-1	.	14	TRBV5-1	few	CASSLEAVNTEAFF	TGCGCCAGCAGCTTGGAGGCCGTTAACACTGAAGCTTTCTTT
TRBJ2-7	TRBD2	14	TRBV27	few	CASSWTSGLREQYF	TGTGCCAGCAGTTGGACTAGCGGACTTCGAGAGCAGTACTTC
TRBJ2-3	TRBD2	15	TRBV7-9	few	CASSSIAGGPDTQYF	TGTGCCAGCAGCTCGATAGCGGGAGGGCCAGATACGCAGTATTTT
TRBJ2-2	TRBD2	17	TRBV4-3	few	CASSLHPSGGNTGELFF	TGCGCCAGCAGCCTGCATCCTAGCGGGGGGAACACCGGGGAGCTGTTTTTT
TRBJ2-5	.	14	TRBV5-8	.	CASSLWANEETQYF	TGTGCCAGCAGCTTGTGGGCCAATGAGGAGACCCAGTACTTC
TRBJ1-1	.	13	TRBV20-1	.	CSASEGLNTEAFF	TGCAGTGCCTCCGAGGGGTTGAACACTGAAGCTTTCTTT
TRBJ2-1	.	13	TRBV7-9	.	CASSSGINNEQFF	TGTGCCAGCAGCTCCGGGATCAACAATGAGCAGTTCTTC
TRBJ2-1	.	15	TRBV21-1	.	CASSSDDRAYEEQFF	TGTGCCAGCAGCAGCGATGACAGGGCCTATGAGGAGCAGTTCTTC
TRBJ2-3	TRBD2	17	TRBV5-1	.	CASSLDGLAGVTDTQYF	TGCGCCAGCAGCTTGGATGGGCTAGCGGGGGTCACAGATACGCAGTATTTT
TRBJ2-3	.	13	TRBV29-1	many	CSDRDRSTDTQYF	TGCAGCGACAGGGATCGGAGCACAGATACGCAGTATTTT
TRBJ2-3	.	15	TRBV11-2	few	CASSLVSAGTDTQYF	TGTGCCAGCAGCTTAGTTAGCGCAGGCACAGATACGCAGTATTTT
TRBJ2-1	.	13	TRBV9	few	CASSVEDRNEQFF	TGTGCCAGCAGCGTAGAGGACCGCAATGAGCAGTTCTTC
TRBJ2-7	.	14	TRBV5-4	.	CASSRTGPPDEQYF	TGTGCCAGCAGCCGCACAGGGCCTCCTGACGAGCAGTACTTC
TRBJ1-4	.	15	TRBV5-1	few	CASSLAPGTNEKLFF	TGCGCCAGCAGCTTGGCCCCGGGAACTAATGAAAAACTGTTTTTT
TRBJ2-7	.	15	TRBV12-3/TRBV12-4	few	CASRLKEASWGEQYF	TGTGCCAGCAGACTTAAGGAGGCTTCGTGGGGCGAGCAGTACTTC
TRBJ2-7	TRBD1	15	TRBV28	.	CASNDPGTGRYEQYF	TGTGCCAGCAACGATCCCGGGACAGGGAGGTACGAGCAGTACTTC
TRBJ1-6	.	15	TRBV11-2	many	CASSPSDLPNSPLHF	TGTGCCAGCAGCCCATCTGACCTACCGAATTCACCCCTCCACTTT
TRBJ2-5	.	16	TRBV4-2	.	CASSQVPGTHQETQYF	TGTGCCAGCAGCCAAGTCCCCGGGACACACCAAGAGACCCAGTACTTC
TRBJ2-4	TRBD1	15	TRBV6-1	few	CASTKTGSGGNIQYF	TGTGCCAGCACGAAGACAGGGTCAGGGGGAAACATTCAGTACTTC
TRBJ2-1	TRBD2	17	TRBV4-2	few	CASSQDEISGRSNEQFF	TGTGCCAGCAGCCAAGACGAGATTAGCGGGAGGTCTAATGAGCAGTTCTTC
TRBJ1-4	.	13	TRBV7-9	few	CASSLSRDEKLFF	TGTGCCAGCAGCTTATCCAGGGATGAAAAACTGTTTTTT
TRBJ2-1	.	18	TRBV6-5	.	CASSYGSAWGTPYNEQFF	TGTGCCAGCAGTTACGGGTCAGCTTGGGGGACACCATACAATGAGCAGTTCTTC
TRBJ2-7	.	12	TRBV5-6	few	CASNQGAQGQYF	TGTGCCAGCAATCAAGGGGCACAGGGGCAGTACTTC
TRBJ2-7	.	12	TRBV2	many	CASREKTYEQYF	TGTGCCAGCAGGGAGAAAACCTACGAGCAGTACTTC
TRBJ2-4	.	14	TRBV5-1	many	CASSLDRLGDIQYF	TGCGCCAGCAGCTTGGACAGGTTGGGTGACATTCAGTACTTC
TRBJ2-2	.	16	TRBV14	few	CASSQVGPPRTGELFF	TGTGCCAGCAGCCAAGTGGGACCCCCGCGCACCGGGGAGCTGTTTTTT
TRBJ1-1	.	13	TRBV7-2	few	CASSEGPGSEAFF	TGTGCCAGCAGTGAAGGTCCCGGCAGTGAAGCTTTCTTT
TRBJ1-2	TRBD1	15	TRBV27	few	CASSSTGRNNYGYTF	TGTGCCAGCAGTTCGACAGGGAGGAATAACTATGGCTACACCTTC